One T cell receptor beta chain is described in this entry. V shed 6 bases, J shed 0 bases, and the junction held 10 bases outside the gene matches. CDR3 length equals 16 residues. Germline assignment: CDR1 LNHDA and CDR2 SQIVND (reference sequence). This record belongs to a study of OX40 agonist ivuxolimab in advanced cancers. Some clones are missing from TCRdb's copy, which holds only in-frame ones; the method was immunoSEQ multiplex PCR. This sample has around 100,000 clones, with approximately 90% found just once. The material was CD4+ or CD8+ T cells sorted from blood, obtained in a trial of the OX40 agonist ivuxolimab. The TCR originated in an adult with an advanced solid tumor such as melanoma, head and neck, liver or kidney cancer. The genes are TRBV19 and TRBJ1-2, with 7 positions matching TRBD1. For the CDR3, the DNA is TGTGCCAGTAGGAAGACAGGGACGCAAGCTAACTATGGCTACACCTTC. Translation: CASRKTGTQANYGYTF.